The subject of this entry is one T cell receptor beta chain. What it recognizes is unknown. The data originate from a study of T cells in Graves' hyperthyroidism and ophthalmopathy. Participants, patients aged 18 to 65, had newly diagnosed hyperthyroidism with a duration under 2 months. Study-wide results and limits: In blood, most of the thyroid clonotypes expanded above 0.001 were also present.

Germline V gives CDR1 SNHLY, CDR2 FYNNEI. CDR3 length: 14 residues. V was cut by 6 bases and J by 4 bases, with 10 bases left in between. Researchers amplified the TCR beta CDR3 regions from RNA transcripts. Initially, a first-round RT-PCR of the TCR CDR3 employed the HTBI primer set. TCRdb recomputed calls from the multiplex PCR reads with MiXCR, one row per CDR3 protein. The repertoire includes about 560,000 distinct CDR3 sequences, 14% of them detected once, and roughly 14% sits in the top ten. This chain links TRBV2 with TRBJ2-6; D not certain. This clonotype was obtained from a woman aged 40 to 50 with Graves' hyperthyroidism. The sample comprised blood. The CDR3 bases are TGTGCCAGCAGGGGATTACAGGGGGCCAACGTCCTGACTTTC. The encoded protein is CASRGLQGANVLTF.